A selection of T cell receptor beta chains follows, all from one sample in a study of shared clonotypes between healthy human individuals. Libraries were prepared by immunoSEQ multiplex PCR; TCRdb keeps only in-frame clonotypes and omits some of them. This table has 1,400,000 or so clones, less than 99% appearing once. The source material was naive CD4+ T cells sorted from blood. The source of these receptors is a man aged 25-45 years in good health. Both conserved end residues are part of each CDR3. D genes are given only for firm matches. Size is stated for part of the rows, as once, few or many counts, or as a class when the clone is expanded.

abundance,j_gene,v_gene,d_gene,CDR3nt,CDR3aa
.,TRBJ2-2,TRBV5-1,TRBD1,TGCGCCAGCGGGACAGCGAACACCGGGGAGCTGTTTTTT,CASGTANTGELFF
.,TRBJ2-3,TRBV28,.,TGTGCCAGTCTATCACAGAATGGAGATACGCAGTATTTT,CASLSQNGDTQYF
.,TRBJ2-1,TRBV7-2,TRBD2,TGTGCCAGCAGCTCCACTAGCGGGAGGCCTATCTCCTACAATGAGCAGTTCTTC,CASSSTSGRPISYNEQFF
.,TRBJ2-1,TRBV18,TRBD1,TGTGCCAGCTCACCTGGGACAGGGGGGGATGAGCAGTTCTTC,CASSPGTGGDEQFF
.,TRBJ1-1,TRBV18,TRBD1,TGTGCCAGCTCACGTGGGACAGGGGGAATCGACACTGAAGCTTTCTTT,CASSRGTGGIDTEAFF
.,TRBJ1-5,TRBV6-1,.,TGTGCCAGCAGTGAAGGTTTTGGGGGAGGGTTGAGCAATCAGCCCCAGCATTTT,CASSEGFGGGLSNQPQHF
.,TRBJ2-3,TRBV28,TRBD1,TGTGCCAGCATCCCCTCGACAGGGTCATCCCCAGATACGCAGTATTTT,CASIPSTGSSPDTQYF
.,TRBJ2-7,TRBV9,.,TGTGCCAGCAGCGTAGAGGCGGCGGTGGGCTACGAGCAGTACTTC,CASSVEAAVGYEQYF
once,TRBJ2-1,TRBV11-2,.,TGTGCCAGCAGCTTAGATCCTAGTTACAATGAGCAGTTCTTC,CASSLDPSYNEQFF
.,TRBJ2-1,TRBV6-5,TRBD2,TGTGCCACCAGACTAGCGTCGAGCTCCTACAATGAGCAGTTCTTC,CATRLASSSYNEQFF